The clone carrying this T cell receptor beta chain was found a few times. Its antigen is as yet unknown. Trimming removed 4 bases from V and 3 bases from J; junction bases left unmatched: 6. The CDR3 loop spans 16 amino acids. The germline gives CDR1 SGHDT, CDR2 YYEEEE. Construction of the TCRbeta library involved unique molecular identifiers. TCRdb independently ran MiXCR on the PCR reads; one entry per CDR3 protein. The sample yields fewer than 1 million distinct CDR3 sequences, approximately 15% seen once. This entry comes from a study of T-cell reconstitution after alpha-beta-depleted transplantation in children. General study results and limits: Counts and diversity of T cells one year after transplant came mostly from newly produced T cells. Where some patients showed high TCRbeta diversity at day 60, it came from recipient T cells and thymic progenitors that had survived.

This rearrangement joins TRBV5-6 to TRBJ2-7; TRBD2 agrees at 14 bases. Material: PBMCs, mostly from graft donor cells, obtained 360 days after TCRalphabeta/CD19-depleted stem cell transplant. This TCR derives from a male patient under 18 who had a stem cell transplant for acute lymphoblastic leukemia, so the T cells may come from the graft donor. The CDR3 loop is CASSPLGLAGDYEQYF. CDR3 bases: TGTGCCAGCAGCCCCTTGGGACTAGCGGGAGACTACGAGCAGTACTTC. Using reference TRBV5-6 and TRBJ2-7 for the parts outside the CDR3, the full variable domain is DAGVTQSPTHLIKTRGQQVTLRCSPKSGHDTVSWYQQALGQGPQFIFQYYEEEERQRGNFPDRFSGHQFPNYSSELNVNALLLGDSALYLCASSPLGLAGDYEQYFGPGTRLTVT.